This TCR beta chain emerged from a study of blood T cells in healthy people across ages. The germline gives CDR1 KGHDR, CDR2 SFDVKD. The V end lost 9 bases, the J end lost 10 bases, and 27 bases lay between the germline ends. There are 15 residues in the CDR3. With a J-beta primer mix and a sample-barcoded 5' primer, a second PCR ran about 7 to 12 cycles. One entry per CDR3 protein results from TCRdb running MiXCR on the 5' RACE reads. The table has roughly 1,300,000 distinct CDR3 sequences, 59% seen once. The chain couples TRBV24-1 to TRBJ2-7; possibly TRBD1 for D (6 bases). The TCR comes from a man between 18 and 29 years old in good health. The specimen sequenced was blood. The CDR3 sequence: CATSFSQGPQEAQYF. The DNA of the CDR3 is TGTGCCACCTCGTTCAGTCAGGGGCCACAAGAGGCCCAGTACTTC.